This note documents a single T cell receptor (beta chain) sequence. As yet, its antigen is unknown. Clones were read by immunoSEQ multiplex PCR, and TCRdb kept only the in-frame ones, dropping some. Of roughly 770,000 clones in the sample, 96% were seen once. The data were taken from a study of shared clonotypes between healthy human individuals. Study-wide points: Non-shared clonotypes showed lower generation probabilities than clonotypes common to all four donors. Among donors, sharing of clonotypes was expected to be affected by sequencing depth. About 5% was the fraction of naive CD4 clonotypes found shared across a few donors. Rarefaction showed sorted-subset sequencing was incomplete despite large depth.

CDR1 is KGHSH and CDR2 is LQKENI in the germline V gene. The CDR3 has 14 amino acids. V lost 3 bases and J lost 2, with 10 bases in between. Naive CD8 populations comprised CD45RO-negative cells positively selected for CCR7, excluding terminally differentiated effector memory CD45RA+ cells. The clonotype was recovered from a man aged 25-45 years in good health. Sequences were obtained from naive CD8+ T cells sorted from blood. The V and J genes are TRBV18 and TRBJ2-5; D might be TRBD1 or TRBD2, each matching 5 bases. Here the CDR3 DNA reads TGTGCCAGCTCACCGTGGGGGTTGCAAGAGACCCAGTACTTC. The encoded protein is CASSPWGLQETQYF.